This paragraph covers one T cell receptor (beta chain) sequence. The antigen is not known. The data originate from a study of shared clonotypes between healthy human individuals. TCRdb's copy holds only in-frame clones and misses some; the assay was immunoSEQ multiplex PCR. This sample has hundreds of thousands of clones, with roughly 73% found just once. Study results and caveats: An effect of sequencing depth on clonotype sharing among donors was expected.

Germline CDR1 MDHEN, CDR2 SYDVKM. Trimming left V 3 bases short and J 2 bases short, with 7 bases between. The CDR3 totals 13 residues. This sequence joins TRBV28 and TRBJ1-2; no clear D. Specimen: memory CD4+ T cells sorted from blood. Subset denoted: CD45RA-negative fraction. The clonotype originates from a woman between 25 and 40 years old in good health. The CDR3 here is CASSFGENYGYTF. The CDR3, as DNA: TGTGCCAGCAGTTTTGGGGAAAACTATGGCTACACCTTC.